The rows below give T cell receptor beta chains drawn from one sample of a study of CD8+ T cells in alopecia areata. TCRdb's copy holds only in-frame clones and misses some; the assay was immunoSEQ multiplex PCR. The sample includes about 150,000 clones, around 47% seen only once; the top ten take around 7%. The material sequenced was CD4+ T cells sorted from blood. The receptors come from a human donor with alopecia areata. The conserved cysteine and the conserved F or W are not part of the CDR3 here. Part of the rows lack a size; the others show once, few, many or a class for expanded clones.

j_call clone_size v_call cdr3_aa
TRBJ2-7 NA TRBV30 AWSISSYEQY
TRBJ2-7 NA TRBV28 ASRPRVKGSYEQY
TRBJ2-3 few TRBV2 ASSGLAGTQY
TRBJ2-1 few TRBV10-3 AISDRGQDEQF
TRBJ2-3 NA TRBV5-1 ASTSGYTDTQY
TRBJ2-3 NA TRBV4-1 ASSQSGLAGGPANTDTQY
TRBJ2-3 NA TRBV19 ASSPGLAGADTQY
TRBJ2-7 NA TRBV28 ASSPSGGSPFYEQY
TRBJ1-1 NA TRBV15 ATSTPHTETEAF
TRBJ2-5 NA TRBV11-2 ASSLTDLQETQY
TRBJ2-7 NA TRBV6-5 ASSRDRFDYEQY
TRBJ2-7 NA TRBV5-1 ASSFVPTEQY
TRBJ2-2 NA TRBV29-1 SVRGHSNTGELF
TRBJ2-7 NA TRBV7-3 ASSTTSGSYEQY
TRBJ1-1 NA TRBV2 ASSVANTEAF
TRBJ2-2 NA TRBV5-1 ASSLGLGRQSDVLF
TRBJ2-3 few TRBV14 ASSHPGLAVTDTQY
TRBJ1-1 NA TRBV4-1 ASSQDIDRWFGNTEAF
TRBJ1-1 few TRBV30 AWSVKVASGAF
TRBJ2-7 NA TRBV28 ASSFYSPTTYEQY
TRBJ1-2 NA TRBV27 ASSSVGFATPLGYT
TRBJ2-3 NA TRBV29-1 SVRRVAGTDTQY
TRBJ1-5 few TRBV28 ASGLTNQPQH
TRBJ2-1 NA TRBV6-1 ASSVAGDSYNEQF
TRBJ2-5 few TRBV6-6 ASNQRESGTQY
TRBJ1-1 NA TRBV29-1 SVEDQENTEAF
TRBJ2-7 NA TRBV6-5 ASSYSVWDNYEQY
TRBJ1-1 NA TRBV30 AWRVQGDTEAF
TRBJ2-5 NA TRBV30 AWGSGSETQY
TRBJ1-1 few TRBV29-1 SVGFRLNTEAF
TRBJ2-5 NA TRBV28 ASSLAGLGTQY
TRBJ2-1 NA TRBV5-6 ASSLGSALF
TRBJ2-4 few TRBV4-1 ASSHAFRENIQY
TRBJ2-5 NA TRBV29-1 SVTVGETQY
TRBJ1-5 NA TRBV27 ASSITGGGTPQH
TRBJ1-2 NA TRBV4-2 ASSQDLGGNGYT
TRBJ2-1 NA TRBV28 ASTTGTYYNEQF
TRBJ2-7 few TRBV7-9 ASSDWAKGEQY
TRBJ2-1 NA TRBV2 ASSESSGRYNEQF